This T cell receptor (beta chain) is from a study of blood T cell repertoires in COVID-19. TCRdb keeps only in-frame clones here, not all; method: immunoSEQ multiplex PCR. The table records approximately 260,000 clones, nearly 90% of them present only once. The CDR3 length is 15 residues. V was pared by 0 bases and J by 6 bases, with 7 bases of the junction left unmatched. CDR1 is SGDLS and CDR2 is YYNGEE in the germline V gene. Enrolment of Seattle patients took place during active infection, and they were followed longitudinally. The chain uses TRBV9 and TRBJ2-3, with 7 bases fitting TRBD1. This TCR was sampled from a woman aged 55 to 70 with COVID-19, enrolled during active disease. Sequencing was carried out using peripheral blood. CDR3 in DNA: TGTGCCAGCAGCGTAGAGGGGGCTCCGAGGGATACGCAGTATTTT. It is translated as CASSVEGAPRDTQYF.